What follows are 24 T cell receptor beta chains derived from one specimen sequenced in a study of blood T cells in healthy people across ages. With a J-beta primer mix and a sample-barcoded 5' primer, a second PCR ran 7 to 11 cycles. In TCRdb, the 5' RACE reads were re-called with MiXCR into one record per CDR3 protein. The sample comprises roughly 1 million distinct CDR3 sequences, 25% of which are singletons, and about 0.72% rests with the top ten. These sequences were also reported in another study, on T cells of mothers and their children.

Specimen: blood. Every receptor here comes from a girl aged 2 to 10 in good health.

There are a few counts of this clonotype. The rearrangement uses TRBV5-6 and TRBJ2-1; 7 bases agree with TRBD1. The J call may be incorrect, as the DNA end agrees better with TRBJ2-5. Germline assignment: CDR1 SGHDT and CDR2 YYEEEE. The CDR3 is 15 residues long. This chain's CDR3 is CASSPGTAISETQYF. The CDR3 bases are TGTGCCAGCAGCCCTGGGACAGCTATTTCAGAGACCCAGTACTTC.

The chain uses TRBV20-1 and TRBJ1-6; D gene unclear. V lost 0 bases to trimming and J lost 1 base, with 10 bases between them. The CDR3 loop spans 16 amino acids. Per the germline V gene, CDR1 is DFQATT and CDR2 is SNEGSKA (reference sequence). Here the CDR3 reads CSARDEGISYNSPLHF. CDR3 in DNA: TGCAGTGCTAGAGATGAGGGTATATCCTATAATTCACCCCTCCACTTT.

This clonotype occurred a few times. The chain has TRBV20-1 and TRBJ1-1; weak D call: TRBD1 (5 bases). Germline-derived CDR1 and CDR2 are DFQATT and SNEGSKA (reference sequence). The CDR3 runs to 14 residues. V was shortened by 3 bases and J by 6 bases, with 17 bases between the two germline ends. CDR3 sequence reads: CSASRTSGNAEAFF. The CDR3 DNA sequence: TGCAGTGCTAGTCGGACAAGTGGAAATGCTGAAGCTTTCTTT.

V gene TRBV4-1 combines with J gene TRBJ1-6; D unresolved. This CDR3 contains 16 residues. The V gene lost 1 base and the J gene lost 9 bases, with 16 bases spanning the gap. Germline V gene data show CDR1 as MGHRA and CDR2 as YSYEKL. DNA for the CDR3: TGCGCCAGCAGCCAAGTTTCGGGCATAGGCGGTTCACCCCTCCACTTT. Its translation is CASSQVSGIGGSPLHF.

This chain links TRBV7-6 with TRBJ2-7, with TRBD2 identical over 14 bases. The better agreement between TRBJ2-1 and the DNA end casts doubt on the J call. The CDR3 contains 16 residues. CDR1 and CDR2 (germline): SGHVS, FNYEAQ. As DNA, the CDR3 is TGTGCCAGCAGCTTAGAGGGACTAGCGGGAGCCAATGAGCAGTTCTTC. This encodes CASSLEGLAGANEQFF.

The chain carries TRBV20-1 and TRBJ1-3, with a possible D match to TRBD1 (5 bases). CDR3 length: 14 amino acids. CDR1 and CDR2 (germline): DFQATT, SNEGSKA (reference sequence). V shed 5 bases and J shed 1 base, with 12 bases lying between them. The CDR3 loop reads CSALRGLSGNTIYF. In nucleotides, the CDR3 is TGCAGTGCTTTGAGGGGTCTGTCTGGAAACACCATATATTTT.

V gene TRBV27 combines with J gene TRBJ2-1; 10 positions match TRBD2. The length of the CDR3 is 15 residues. Germline V gene data show CDR1 as MNHEY and CDR2 as SMNVEV (reference sequence). The trim removed 11 bases at V and 0 bases at J, leaving 7 bases unmatched. CDR3: CAATSGRDSYNEQFF. The CDR3 bases are TGTGCCGCCACGAGCGGGAGGGACTCCTACAATGAGCAGTTCTTC.

This chain uses TRBV6-2 or TRBV6-3 with TRBJ2-1; D is undetermined. Germline V CDR1 and CDR2: MNHEY, SVGEGT. Trimming pared 4 bases from V and 7 bases from J, leaving 11 bases between. CDR3 length equals 13 residues. CDR3 in amino acids: CASSSPPINEQFF. In nucleotides, the CDR3 is TGTGCCAGCAGTTCACCACCGATAAATGAGCAGTTCTTC.

This clonotype was observed a few times. The chain has TRBV7-2 and TRBJ2-5; a weak D match, TRBD2 (7 bases). Trimming shortened V by 1 base and J by 4 bases, and 10 bases separated the two germline ends. CDR1 and CDR2 (germline): SGHTA, FQGNSA. There are 14 residues in the CDR3. CDR3 in amino acids: CASSLEGGPETQYF. CDR3 nucleotides: TGTGCCAGCAGCTTAGAGGGGGGGCCAGAGACCCAGTACTTC.

The chain has TRBV5-8 and TRBJ2-5; TRBD1 aligns across 9 bases. The CDR3 is 15 amino acids. V shed 4 bases, J shed 5 bases, and the junction held 9 bases outside the gene matches. Germline-derived CDR1 and CDR2 are SGHTS and YDEGEE. Here the CDR3 DNA reads TGTGCCAGCAGCCCCGGGACAGGGAAGATGGAGACCCAGTACTTC. It encodes CASSPGTGKMETQYF.

This chain links TRBV10-3 with TRBJ2-7; unclear D gene. CDR1 and CDR2 from the germline V gene are ENHRY and SYGVKD. The CDR3 length is 11 residues. The germline V and J ends were trimmed by 7 bases and 5 bases, with 9 bases remaining between them. CDR3 DNA: TGTGCCATCATACGGAGTGACGAGCAGTACTTC. It specifies CAIIRSDEQYF.

This clonotype was counted a few times. Compared with germline, one end of the junction differs, possibly owing to a read error. The rearrangement uses TRBV29-1 and TRBJ2-5; D may correspond to TRBD1 or TRBD2 (5 bases each). The CDR3 spans 15 residues. Per germline, CDR1 SQVTM and CDR2 ANQGSEA. CDR3 residues: CSAPEGQGLLEAQYF. The CDR3 DNA sequence: TGCAGCGCCCCAGAGGGGCAGGGATTACTAGAGGCCCAGTACTTC.

This clonotype has a count of ten or more. This chain connects TRBV20-1 to TRBJ2-5, with 8 bases matching TRBD2. V shed 3 bases and J 5 bases; nucleotides not matched to a gene: 5. The length of the CDR3 is 13 residues. Germline lookup yields CDR1 DFQATT and CDR2 SNEGSKA (reference sequence). The DNA of the CDR3 is TGCAGTGCTAGCGGGAGGGCCGGGGAGACCCAGTACTTC. Its protein is CSASGRAGETQYF.

This clonotype was seen repeatedly, ten times or more. The chain employs TRBV12-3 or TRBV12-4 and TRBJ2-7; the match to TRBD1 covers 8 bases. The CDR3 spans 14 residues. V dropped 6 bases and J dropped 1; count of bases not matched to a gene: 5. The CDR3 spells CASSFGTGSYEQYF. In DNA form, the CDR3 reads TGTGCCAGCAGCTTTGGGACAGGATCCTACGAGCAGTACTTC.

The V call is TRBV3-1, the J call TRBJ1-2; D remains ambiguous. V gave up 0 bases and J gave up 2 bases, with 10 bases separating them. Looked up from germline, CDR1 is LGHDT and CDR2 is YNNKEL (reference sequence). This CDR3 spans 15 amino acids. The CDR3 bases are TGTGCCAGCAGCCAAGATCAAAGAAACAACTATGGCTACACCTTC. The encoded protein is CASSQDQRNNYGYTF.

The V gene is TRBV4-2, the J gene TRBJ2-3; 7 bases match TRBD1. The ends lost 5 bases at V and 4 bases at J; junction bases unmatched: 9. Germline assignment: CDR1 LGHNA and CDR2 YNFKEQ. There are 15 residues in the CDR3. The CDR3 loop is CASSLNRGEADTQYF. In DNA, the CDR3 is TGTGCCAGCAGCTTAAACAGGGGTGAGGCAGATACGCAGTATTTT.

CDR3 protein: CASSSIEEAGELFF. The CDR3 nucleotides are TGTGCCAGCAGTTCAATCGAGGAGGCCGGGGAGCTGTTTTTT. The chain has TRBV27 and TRBJ2-2, with D possibly being TRBD2 (5 bases). The CDR3 spans 14 residues. Trimming removed 4 bases from V and 6 bases from J, with 12 bases in between. The germline gives CDR1 MNHEY, CDR2 SMNVEV (reference sequence).

V and J are TRBV2 and TRBJ2-1; no clear D gene. This CDR3 has 15 amino acids. The germline gives CDR1 SNHLY, CDR2 FYNNEI. V was trimmed by 6 bases and J by 6 bases, leaving 18 bases between them. The CDR3 DNA follows: TGTGCCAGCAGGGCCCCTAGTAATCTTCTCAATGAGCAGTTCTTC. Its translation: CASRAPSNLLNEQFF.

This clonotype was counted a single time. The junction shows a germline mismatch at one end, possibly a read error. The rearrangement joins TRBV11-2 to TRBJ1-1; D not resolved. Germline CDR1 and CDR2: SGHAT and FQNNGV. This CDR3 comprises 14 residues. CDR3 nucleotides: TGTGCCAGCAGCCTATCCCCGTCCAACACTGAAGCATTCTTT. Amino acid sequence: CASSLSPSNTEAFF.

The J gene is TRBJ1-2, the V gene TRBV6-2 or TRBV6-3; D might be TRBD1 (6 bases). Trimming shortened V by 2 bases and J by 4 bases, and 8 bases separated the two germline ends. Germline CDR1 reads MNHEY; CDR2 reads SVGEGT. The CDR3 contains 13 residues. CDR3 sequence: CASSYETGYGYTF. In nucleotides, the CDR3 is TGTGCCAGCAGTTACGAGACAGGCTATGGCTACACCTTC.

The chain employs TRBV7-6 and TRBJ2-1; tentatively, D is TRBD1 (5 bases). The DNA matches TRBJ2-5 better at its end, which makes the J call doubtful. This CDR3 contains 15 residues. Germline values: CDR1 SGHVS, CDR2 FNYEAQ. The DNA for the CDR3 is TGTGCCAGCAGCCTCAATCGACAGACTGAAGAGACCCAGTACTTC. This encodes CASSLNRQTEETQYF.

This rearrangement joins TRBV12-3 or TRBV12-4 to TRBJ2-1, with D uncertain. This CDR3 comprises 14 residues. Trimming shortened V by 8 bases and J by 9 bases, and 20 bases separated the two germline ends. CDR3: CASGSSVPSSEQFF. Here the CDR3 DNA reads TGTGCCAGCGGTTCTTCGGTGCCTAGTAGTGAGCAGTTCTTC.

The V gene is TRBV4-1, the J gene TRBJ1-2; a weak D match, TRBD1 (5 bases). CDR1 and CDR2 from the germline V gene are MGHRA and YSYEKL. V was pared by 0 bases and J by 7 bases, with 12 bases between. CDR3 length: 14 amino acids. CDR3 bases: TGCGCCAGCAGCCAAGAAATCGGGGGGGGTGGCTACACCTTC. It yields the protein CASSQEIGGGGYTF.

The rearrangement links TRBV7-8 to TRBJ2-4, with D hard to call. V was cut by 5 bases and J by 3 bases, with 8 bases left in between. Germline CDR1 reads SGHVS; CDR2 reads FQNEAQ. This CDR3 region has 13 residues. CDR3 nucleotide sequence: TGTGCCAGCAGCCCCCCGCTCAAAAACATTCAGTACTTC. It encodes CASSPPLKNIQYF.